This T cell receptor beta chain was captured in a study of T cell repertoires and HLA-DP antigens. Assay: immunoSEQ multiplex PCR; the TCRdb copy retains only in-frame clones and omits some. The sample carries about 110,000 clones, almost 95% recorded once. V lost 4 bases and J lost 4; bases outside the gene matches: 13. CDR1 and CDR2 from the germline V gene are GTSNPN and SVGIG (reference sequence). The CDR3 spans 16 residues. Note on this clone: The antigen remains undetermined.

Material for sequencing was CD4+ T cells from PBMCs. The TCR originated in a woman aged 18-35 years in good health and CMV-seronegative. The chain couples TRBV30 to TRBJ1-5; 7 positions agree with TRBD1. The CDR3 DNA reads TGTGCCTGGAACTCGGGATCGGGGACAGTAAATCAGCCCCAGCATTTT. Protein product: CAWNSGSGTVNQPQHF.